This T cell receptor beta chain came from a study of blood T cell repertoires in COVID-19. Across the whole study: Collection of acute and convalescent COVID-19 samples took place in the United States, Italy and Spain. From T cells, B-cell-depleted T cells, or PBMCs came the material, which was cDNA or gDNA.

The ends were cut back, 0 bases at V and 6 bases at J, with 6 bases in the middle. The CDR3 has 13 amino acids. Germline CDR1 is SGDLS and CDR2 is YYNGEE. Under the authors' procedure: Nucleated cell counts were estimated from reference gene primer amplification. Using immunoSEQ multiplex PCR, the repertoire was profiled, and TCRdb retains in-frame clones only, with some absent. V and J calls and clone size are copied from that table; D and trimming were computed from the DNA. The profile covers over 200,000 clones, with roughly 88% appearing a single time and roughly 27% taken by the ten largest. This clonotype was sampled from a man between 40 and 49 years old with acute or convalescent COVID-19. Sample: peripheral blood. V usage is TRBV9 and J usage is TRBJ2-2; unclear D gene. CDR3 region: CASSVATAGELFF. CDR3 coding DNA: TGTGCCAGCAGCGTAGCTACGGCCGGGGAGCTGTTTTTT.